These 25 T cell receptor beta chains share one sample of origin, sequenced in a study of T cell responses to AZD1222 COVID-19 vaccine. TCRdb's table, derived via immunoSEQ multiplex PCR, lists solely in-frame clones and lacks some. In the table there are roughly 120,000 clones, roughly 90% of which are singletons. The source was peripheral blood, collected on day 0 of AZD1222 vaccination. Receptor source: an adult in good health.

The rearrangement uses TRBV5-1 and TRBJ2-3; 12 nucleotides agree with TRBD2. The junction had 6 bases not matched to a gene; V was cut back by 4 bases and J by 0 bases. This CDR3 has 17 residues. Germline V lookup: CDR1 SGHRS, CDR2 YFSETQ. CDR3 DNA sequence: TGCGCCAGCAGCCTGGGACTAGCGGGCCTTAGCACAGATACGCAGTATTTT. Amino acid sequence: CASSLGLAGLSTDTQYF.

This clone was recorded only once. CDR3 coding DNA: TGCGCCAGCAGCTTACAGGGCCCCTACAATGAGCAGTTCTTC. Translation: CASSLQGPYNEQFF. This chain connects TRBV5-1 to TRBJ2-1, with D maybe TRBD1 (6 bases). Looked up from germline, CDR1 is SGHRS and CDR2 is YFSETQ. The V and J ends lost 2 bases and 2 bases respectively, with 8 bases between them. This CDR3 comprises 14 residues. Filled out from reference TRBV5-1 and TRBJ2-1, the complete variable domain reads KAGVTQTPRYLIKTRGQQVTLSCSPISGHRSVSWYQQTPGQGLQFLFEYFSETQRNKGNFPGRFSGRQFSNSRSEMNVSTLELGDSALYLCASSLQGPYNEQFFGPGTRLTVL.

The V call is TRBV7-9, the J call TRBJ2-2; 9 bases match TRBD2. V lost 5 bases to trimming and J lost 3 bases; unmatched junction nucleotides: 1. This CDR3 has 14 amino acids. Germline V gives CDR1 SEHNR, CDR2 FQNEAQ (reference sequence). The DNA for the CDR3 is TGTGCCAGCAGCGCTAGCGGGGACACCGGGGAGCTGTTTTTT. It codes for CASSASGDTGELFF.

The chain couples TRBV6-5 to TRBJ1-4; possible D gene TRBD1, 5 bases. Trimming stripped 6 bases from V and 3 bases from J, with 8 bases between. The germline CDR1 and CDR2 sequences are MNHEY and SVGAGI. This CDR3 comprises 13 residues. The CDR3 sequence is CASRRGSNEKLFF. DNA of the CDR3: TGTGCCAGCAGGAGGGGATCTAATGAAAAACTGTTTTTT.

The genes are TRBV7-9 and TRBJ1-6, with unresolved D. The germline gives CDR1 SEHNR, CDR2 FQNEAQ (reference sequence). Trimming pared 2 bases from V and 10 bases from J, leaving 12 bases between. CDR3 length: 14 residues. CDR3 sequence reads: CASSLSRGGSPLHF. As DNA, the CDR3 is TGTGCCAGCAGCTTATCCCGGGGAGGCTCACCCCTCCACTTT.

This chain uses TRBV6-6 with TRBJ1-2; TRBD1 is a possible D gene (6 bases). V was trimmed by 6 bases and J by 1 base, leaving 12 bases between them. Germline V gives CDR1 MNHNY, CDR2 SVGAGI (reference sequence). The CDR3 sequence is 14 residues long. The CDR3 loop reads CASSLDRFNYGYTF. The CDR3 DNA sequence: TGTGCCAGCAGCTTAGACAGGTTTAACTATGGCTACACCTTC.

The chain uses TRBV6-2 or TRBV6-3 and TRBJ2-2, with 10 bases that match TRBD1. CDR1 and CDR2 from the germline V gene are MNHEY and SVGEGT. CDR3 length equals 19 residues. V lost 4 bases, J lost 0 bases, and 11 bases stayed unmatched. CDR3: CASSFHDSGQGANTGELFF. The CDR3 region has the DNA TGTGCCAGCAGTTTCCACGACTCCGGACAGGGGGCGAACACCGGGGAGCTGTTTTTT.

The CDR3 sequence: CATSSSPQVYTEAFF. As DNA, the CDR3 is TGTGCCACCAGCAGCTCACCCCAAGTTTACACTGAAGCTTTCTTT. This chain links TRBV15 with TRBJ1-1; the D is unclear. Looked up from germline, CDR1 is LNHNV and CDR2 is YYDKDF (reference sequence). The V and J ends lost 3 bases and 3 bases respectively, with 14 bases between them. The CDR3 has 15 amino acids.

The chain is built from TRBV12-3 or TRBV12-4 and TRBJ2-1, with 10 bases lining up with TRBD2. The CDR3 has 12 amino acids. V trimming: 4 bases; J trimming: 15 bases; junction bases outside the gene matches: 6. CDR3 residues: CASSWTSGGGFF. The CDR3 DNA reads as TGTGCCAGCAGTTGGACTAGCGGCGGGGGGTTCTTC.

This clone was seen just once. The rearrangement uses TRBV7-9 and TRBJ2-5, with unresolved D. This CDR3 comprises 12 residues. The ends were cut back, 1 base at V and 4 bases at J, with 4 bases in the middle. The germline gives CDR1 SEHNR, CDR2 FQNEAQ (reference sequence). For the CDR3, the DNA is TGTGCCAGCAGCTTAGGGCGAGAGACCCAGTACTTC. It translates to CASSLGRETQYF.

The rearrangement joins TRBV6-5 to TRBJ1-6; D is possibly TRBD1 (6 bases). This CDR3 contains 15 residues. CDR1 MNHEY and CDR2 SVGAGI come from the germline V gene. Between the trimmed V and J ends, which lost 5 bases and 9 bases, there was a span of 17 bases. CDR3 coding DNA: TGTGCCAGCAGTCGAACCGGACAGCCTTCTTCACCCCTCCACTTT. This sequence encodes CASSRTGQPSSPLHF.

This clone was counted a few times. V and J are TRBV10-3 and TRBJ1-5, with TRBD1 matching 7 bases. The CDR3 is made up of 14 amino acids. Per germline, CDR1 ENHRY and CDR2 SYGVKD. V trimming: 10 bases; J trimming: 6 bases; junction bases outside the gene matches: 12. This CDR3 reads CATTGVEAGQPQHF. DNA for the CDR3: TGTGCCACCACAGGGGTGGAGGCGGGTCAGCCCCAGCATTTT.

The CDR3 loop is CASSQLHRGRFYNEQFF. CDR3 in DNA: TGTGCCAGCAGCCAACTCCACAGGGGGCGGTTCTACAATGAGCAGTTCTTC. The chain links TRBV3-1 (or the pseudogene TRBV3-2) to TRBJ2-1; 9 bases match TRBD1. Germline CDR1 and CDR2: LGHDT and YNNKEL (reference sequence). The CDR3 loop spans 17 amino acids. With V trimmed by 2 bases and J by 3 bases, 8 bases remained unmatched.

This clone was found a few times. The rearrangement joins TRBV19 to TRBJ2-1; D is uncertain. Germline lookup yields CDR1 LNHDA and CDR2 SQIVND (reference sequence). CDR3 length: 13 amino acids. With 0 bases removed from V and 3 bases from J, the gap between germline ends came to 3 bases. The CDR3 coding sequence is TGTGCCAGTAGTATAGACCTCTACAATGAGCAGTTCTTC. Protein: CASSIDLYNEQFF.

This CDR3 is CASSPRDGRLANYGYTF. For the CDR3, the DNA is TGTGCCAGCAGTCCTCGGGACGGACGGCTAGCTAACTATGGCTACACCTTC. This chain uses TRBV6-6 with TRBJ1-2; D is perhaps TRBD1 (5 bases). Germline V gene sequence: CDR1 MNHNY, CDR2 SVGAGI (reference sequence). The germline V and J ends were trimmed by 5 bases and 0 bases, with 19 bases remaining between them. This CDR3 comprises 17 residues.

A single count supports this clone. The rearrangement links TRBV7-9 to TRBJ1-3; D remains unclear. Trimming took 8 bases from V and 0 from J, leaving 14 bases between them. The CDR3 is made up of 15 amino acids. Germline-derived CDR1 and CDR2 are SEHNR and FQNEAQ (reference sequence). The CDR3 DNA reads as TGTGCCAGCCTCCTTAGGAGGGACTCTGGAAACACCATATATTTT. Amino acids: CASLLRRDSGNTIYF.

This clone was recorded once. This chain uses TRBV5-1 with TRBJ1-1; D is perhaps TRBD1 (6 bases). Germline V gene lookup returns CDR1 SGHRS and CDR2 YFSETQ. This CDR3 has 16 amino acids. V was cut by 3 bases and J by 0 bases, with 15 bases left in between. In nucleotides, the CDR3 is TGCGCCAGCAGCTCGGGCAGGGGTTCTATGAACACTGAAGCTTTCTTT. Translating gives CASSSGRGSMNTEAFF.

This rearrangement joins TRBV2 to TRBJ1-6; D gene uncertain. The germline V gene has CDR1 SNHLY and CDR2 FYNNEI. This CDR3 contains 16 residues. The V end lost 0 bases, the J end lost 7 bases, and 13 bases lay between the germline ends. The CDR3: CASSEAAGRGNSPLHF. As DNA, the CDR3 is TGTGCCAGCAGTGAAGCCGCCGGCAGAGGGAATTCACCCCTCCACTTT.

This chain joins TRBV24-1 and TRBJ2-5; 14 bases are shared with TRBD2. Germline assignment: CDR1 KGHDR and CDR2 SFDVKD. Trimming took 5 bases from V and 5 from J; bases not matched to a gene: 6. The CDR3 runs to 16 residues. The DNA for the CDR3 is TGTGCCACCAGTGCCCCGGGACTAGCGGGAGCGGAGACCCAGTACTTC. Translating gives CATSAPGLAGAETQYF.

The chain couples TRBV4-1 to TRBJ2-7, with 7 bases fitting TRBD2. The germline gives CDR1 MGHRA, CDR2 YSYEKL. Trimming took 0 bases from V and 7 from J; bases not matched to a gene: 12. The CDR3 has 16 amino acids. As DNA, the CDR3 is TGCGCCAGCAGCCAAGACCCTAGCGGCCTCCTAAGGGAGCAGTACTTC. Amino acid sequence: CASSQDPSGLLREQYF.

The chain combines TRBV5-4 with TRBJ1-6; D unclear. With 4 bases removed from V and 1 base from J, the gap between germline ends came to 12 bases. CDR1 SGHNT and CDR2 YYREEE come from the germline V gene (reference sequence). CDR3 length: 16 residues. CDR3 sequence (DNA): TGTGCCAGCAGCCCTGGGCCGCGGTCCTATAATTCACCCCTCCACTTT. This gives the protein CASSPGPRSYNSPLHF.

The rearrangement joins TRBV3-1 (or the pseudogene TRBV3-2) to TRBJ2-4; 12 bases fit TRBD2. Losses at the gene ends were 0 bases for V and 7 bases for J; bases not matched to a gene: 7. In germline, CDR1 is LGHDT, CDR2 YNNKEL (reference sequence). The CDR3 extends over 17 amino acids. The CDR3 nucleotides read TGTGCCAGCAGCCAAGACGCTAGCGGGAGGGGTGGGAACATTCAGTACTTC. It encodes CASSQDASGRGGNIQYF.

This rearrangement joins TRBV24-1 to TRBJ2-1; 7 bases line up with TRBD2. This CDR3 comprises 15 residues. From germline, CDR1 is KGHDR and CDR2 SFDVKD. Unmatched junction bases numbered 5, after V lost 5 bases and J lost 2 bases. The CDR3: CATSVASGTYNEQFF. CDR3 coding DNA: TGTGCCACCAGTGTGGCTAGCGGAACCTACAATGAGCAGTTCTTC.

The chain uses TRBV5-5 and TRBJ1-1; 10 bases align to TRBD1. Trimming removed 4 bases from V and 1 base from J; junction bases left unmatched: 1. Germline lookup yields CDR1 SGHKS and CDR2 YYEKEE (reference sequence). This CDR3 is built from 14 residues. In DNA, the CDR3 is TGTGCCAGCAGCCGGACAGGGGGGAACACTGAAGCTTTCTTT. It translates to CASSRTGGNTEAFF.

The genes are TRBV6-5 and TRBJ1-2, with D tentatively TRBD1 (6 bases). The CDR3 has 15 amino acids. Trimming removed 6 bases from V and 4 bases from J, with 18 bases in between. Per germline, CDR1 MNHEY and CDR2 SVGAGI. CDR3 loop: CASRNLRDTFYGYTF. The DNA of the CDR3 is TGTGCCAGCAGAAATCTCCGGGACACTTTCTATGGCTACACCTTC.